These 17 T cell receptor beta chains originate from one sample sequenced in a study of blood T cell repertoires in COVID-19 (dated by TCRdb to between 2020 and 2021). Libraries were built with the immunoSEQ multiplex PCR assay. Held by TCRdb, this immuneACCESS table contains in-frame sequences only and omits some clones. Under half of the omission traces to an unresolved V gene where checked; the cause of the rest is unknown. For this sample there are some 300,000 clones; around nine tenths appear just once. Roughly 2.9% of the sample is in the top ten clones. The sequenced material came from PBMCs or T cells enriched from blood (not recorded which). These receptor sequences come from a woman between 50 and 59 years old who had been exposed to COVID-19.

The chain joins TRBV27 to TRBJ2-7, with D maybe TRBD2 (5 bases). The CDR3 runs 17 residues. The germline V and J ends were trimmed by 0 bases and 0 bases, with 15 bases remaining between them. The germline gives CDR1 MNHEY, CDR2 SMNVEV (reference sequence). The CDR3 spells CASSLSGGTPSSYEQYF. CDR3 in DNA: TGTGCCAGCAGTTTATCAGGAGGTACGCCCTCCTCCTACGAGCAGTACTTC.

The chain recombines TRBV12-3 or TRBV12-4 with TRBJ2-5; 8 nucleotides agree with TRBD1. The J segment lost 1 base and the V segment lost 10 bases, leaving 5 bases of the junction unmatched. The CDR3 has 13 amino acids. The CDR3 DNA follows: TGTGCCACCGCGACAGGGGTCCAAGAGACCCAGTACTTC. Translating it yields CATATGVQETQYF.

V is TRBV30 and J is TRBJ2-3, with 7 positions matching TRBD1. Germline CDR1 and CDR2: GTSNPN and SVGIG (reference sequence). This CDR3 comprises 15 residues. The V segment lost 3 bases and the J segment 2 bases; nucleotides outside the gene matches: 8. The CDR3 here is CAWSLTGYTTDTQYF. Here the CDR3 DNA reads TGTGCCTGGAGCCTGACAGGGTACACCACAGATACGCAGTATTTT.

J is TRBJ1-5 and V is TRBV19; 8 positions match TRBD1. Germline values: CDR1 LNHDA, CDR2 SQIVND (reference sequence). V lost 6 bases, J lost 6 bases, and 10 bases stayed unmatched. This CDR3 contains 15 residues. The CDR3 region is CASSDLDREGQPQHF. The CDR3 DNA sequence: TGTGCCAGTAGCGATCTGGACAGGGAGGGTCAGCCCCAGCATTTT.

J is TRBJ1-4 and V is TRBV2, with 8 bases matching TRBD1. Germline loops: CDR1 SNHLY, CDR2 FYNNEI. V lost 7 bases, J lost 3 bases, and 7 bases stayed unmatched. This CDR3 is built from 15 residues. CDR3 in DNA: TGTGCCAGCAACTTAGGGACAGGAGCTAATGAAAAACTGTTTTTT. Translation gives CASNLGTGANEKLFF.

This chain joins TRBV18 and TRBJ1-2; 7 nucleotides line up with TRBD1. Trimming took 1 base from V and 7 from J; bases not matched to a gene: 15. The germline V gene encodes CDR1 KGHSH and CDR2 LQKENI. The CDR3 contains 17 residues. The CDR3 loop reads CASSPLISQDRRSGYTF. The CDR3 DNA follows: TGTGCCAGCTCACCACTGATAAGCCAGGACAGGAGGAGTGGCTACACCTTC.

This clone was counted ten times or more. The rearrangement links TRBV13 to TRBJ2-3; TRBD2 might be the D (5 bases). From germline, CDR1 is PRHDT and CDR2 FYEKMQ (reference sequence). The V and J ends lost 4 bases and 4 bases respectively, with 12 bases between them. CDR3 length: 14 amino acids. The CDR3 coding sequence is TGTGCCAGCAGCTACGGGATAGCCCCAGATACGCAGTATTTT. Translated: CASSYGIAPDTQYF.

Regarding this clone: At one end, the junction sequence differs from germline, possibly due to a read error. This rearrangement joins TRBV7-2 to TRBJ2-1; TRBD2 matches at 10 bases. This CDR3 spans 15 amino acids. Germline CDR1 and CDR2: SGHTA and FQGNSA. The CDR3 DNA sequence: TGTGCCAGCAGCAGTAGCGGGGGGTCCTTCAATGAGCAGTTCTTC. Translating it yields CASSSSGGSFNEQFF.

The chain uses TRBV7-9 and TRBJ2-2; 12 nucleotides agree with TRBD2. J was trimmed by 6 bases and V by 7 bases; bases with no gene match: 18. CDR1 is SEHNR and CDR2 is FQNEAQ in the germline V gene (reference sequence). The CDR3 totals 19 residues. CDR3 amino acids: CASTSPRTSGAVGAGELFF. The CDR3, as DNA: TGTGCCAGCACCTCGCCACGGACTAGCGGGGCAGTAGGGGCCGGGGAGCTGTTTTTT.

V is TRBV5-6 and J is TRBJ1-1; no firm D call. This CDR3 spans 14 amino acids. Germline CDR1 SGHDT, CDR2 YYEEEE. Trimming stripped 4 bases from V and 1 base from J, with 11 bases between. CDR3 nucleotide sequence: TGTGCCAGCAGCAGAGGACTGACGAACACTGAAGCTTTCTTT. It yields the protein CASSRGLTNTEAFF.

This CDR3 is CASSPTGLLEAFF. The CDR3 coding sequence is TGTGCCAGCAGCCCGACAGGCTTACTTGAAGCTTTCTTT. The chain couples TRBV3-1 (or the pseudogene TRBV3-2) to TRBJ1-1; D perhaps matches TRBD1 (6 bases). The CDR3 loop spans 13 amino acids. Germline CDR1 reads LGHDT; CDR2 reads YNNKEL (reference sequence). The V and J ends lost 4 bases and 7 bases respectively, with 13 bases between them.

The CDR3 is CASSLETGGGRNEQYF. The CDR3 nucleotides read TGTGCCAGCAGCTTAGAAACGGGGGGCGGTAGGAACGAGCAGTACTTC. This rearrangement joins TRBV7-9 to TRBJ2-7; TRBD2 is a possible D gene (7 bases). V gave up 1 base and J gave up 5 bases, with 18 bases separating them. The CDR3 runs 16 residues. Germline CDR1 is SEHNR and CDR2 is FQNEAQ (reference sequence).

This sequence joins TRBV29-1 and TRBJ1-6; 9 nucleotides align to TRBD1. CDR1 is SQVTM, CDR2 ANQGSEA, per germline. The V segment lost 4 bases and the J segment 7 bases; nucleotides outside the gene matches: 2. There are 13 residues in the CDR3. CDR3 protein: CSVGTGANSPLHF. The DNA for the CDR3 is TGCAGCGTTGGGACAGGGGCAAATTCACCCCTCCACTTT.

This clone was recorded only once. The chain recombines TRBV19 with TRBJ1-6, with D tentatively TRBD1 (5 bases). Looked up from germline, CDR1 is LNHDA and CDR2 is SQIVND (reference sequence). This CDR3 region has 13 residues. With 4 bases removed from V and 9 bases from J, the gap between germline ends came to 10 bases. As DNA, the CDR3 is TGTGCCAGTAGTACAGGGTGGGGTTCACCCCTCCACTTT. This encodes CASSTGWGSPLHF.

The J gene is TRBJ2-1, the V gene TRBV4-1, with 10 bases that match TRBD2. Germline CDR1 is MGHRA and CDR2 is YSYEKL. J lost 4 bases, V lost 2 bases, and 2 bases had no gene match. This CDR3 is 15 amino acids long. CDR3 in DNA: TGCGCCAGCAGCCAATGGACTAGCGGATACAATGAGCAGTTCTTC. Its protein product is CASSQWTSGYNEQFF.

This clone was seen only once. The CDR3 is CASSFGGADTGELFF. The CDR3 bases are TGTGCCAGCAGTTTTGGAGGGGCGGACACCGGGGAGCTGTTTTTT. The chain carries TRBV28 and TRBJ2-2; the D gene is possibly TRBD2 (6 bases). The CDR3 is 15 amino acids. Germline CDR1 MDHEN, CDR2 SYDVKM. The V and J ends lost 3 bases and 3 bases respectively, with 11 bases between them.

The V gene is TRBV30, the J gene TRBJ2-3; D call uncertain. The CDR3 covers 11 residues. Trimming left V 3 bases short and J 3 bases short, with 4 bases between. Germline assignment: CDR1 GTSNPN and CDR2 SVGIG (reference sequence). As DNA, the CDR3 is TGTGCCTGGAGCCTGACAGATACGCAGTATTTT. Its translation: CAWSLTDTQYF.